Listed below are T cell receptor beta chains from one sample, sequenced in a study of blood T cells in healthy people across ages. TCRdb itself ran the 5' RACE reads through MiXCR, one entry per CDR3 protein. Found here are 550,000 to 800,000 distinct CDR3 sequences, roughly 30% of them singletons; the top ten hold just over 15%. Sequencing used blood. The receptors stem from a woman over 75 in good health. The CDR3 runs from the conserved cysteine through the conserved F or W. A D gene is named only where the DNA matches it firmly. The listing skips clone size in some rows; elsewhere it reads once, few, many or a size class.

>-|-|TRBV7-8|TRBJ2-7
CASTTGQGTYEQYF
TGTGCCAGCACAACTGGCCAGGGTACCTACGAGCAGTACTTC
>few|TRBD1|TRBV5-1|TRBJ2-1
CASSLDGTDHNEQFF
TGCGCCAGCAGCCTGGACGGGACAGACCACAATGAGCAGTTCTTC
>-|TRBD1|TRBV18|TRBJ1-4
CASSPYRGQVAEKLFF
TGTGCCAGCTCACCATATCGAGGACAGGTGGCTGAAAAACTGTTTTTT
>many|TRBD2|TRBV20-1|TRBJ2-5
CSARDQRGREETQYF
TGCAGTGCTAGAGACCAGCGGGGAAGGGAAGAGACCCAGTACTTC
>many|-|TRBV20-1|TRBJ2-3
CSATDPEPLSTDTQYF
TGCAGTGCTACAGACCCAGAGCCGCTTAGCACAGATACGCAGTATTTT
>-|TRBD1|TRBV24-1|TRBJ2-1
CAISQGGDLYNEQFF
TGTGCCATTTCACAGGGGGGAGACTTATACAATGAGCAGTTCTTC
>many|TRBD1|TRBV29-1|TRBJ1-5
CSVTQGVGNQPQHF
TGCAGCGTTACCCAGGGGGTTGGCAATCAGCCCCAGCATTTT
>-|-|TRBV5-6|TRBJ2-5
CASQLMVVQPETQYF
TGTGCCAGCCAGCTTATGGTCGTCCAACCGGAGACCCAGTACTTC
>many|-|TRBV5-1|TRBJ2-7
CASSDRGKSYEQYF
TGCGCCAGCAGTGATAGGGGTAAATCCTACGAGCAGTACTTC
>few|-|TRBV28|TRBJ2-1
CASSLVSRSYNEQFF
TGTGCCAGCAGTTTGGTCTCCCGCTCCTACAATGAGCAGTTCTTC
>-|TRBD2|TRBV3-1|TRBJ2-1
CASSQEKLAGGGNEQFF
TGTGCCAGCAGCCAAGAGAAACTAGCGGGGGGCGGAAATGAGCAGTTCTTC
>few|-|TRBV5-1|TRBJ2-2
CASSLNLDGELFF
TGCGCCAGCAGCTTGAATTTGGACGGGGAGCTGTTTTTT
>-|TRBD1|TRBV6-2/TRBV6-3|TRBJ1-6
CASRSGTGNSPPHF
TGTGCCAGCAGATCCGGGACAGGGAATTCACCCCCCCACTTT
>many|-|TRBV6-1|TRBJ1-5
CASSVAGTRNQPQHF
TGTGCCAGCAGTGTTGCCGGGACCCGGAATCAGCCCCAGCATTTT
>-|TRBD1|TRBV20-1|TRBJ1-4
CSATTGGMGEKLFF
TGCAGTGCTACGACAGGGGGCATGGGCGAAAAACTGTTTTTT
>many|-|TRBV20-1|TRBJ2-3
CSALPGLSTDTQYF
TGCAGTGCTTTACCGGGACTCAGCACAGATACGCAGTATTTT
>-|-|TRBV5-1|TRBJ1-1
CASSGGIMNTEAFF
TGCGCCAGCAGCGGAGGGATAATGAACACTGAAGCTTTCTTT
>-|TRBD1|TRBV20-1|TRBJ2-7
CSARQGGEAKNIQCF
TGCAGTGCCCGACAGGGTGGTGAAGCCAAAAACATTCAGTGCTTC
>many|-|TRBV20-1|TRBJ2-1
CSASASPYNEQFF
TGCAGTGCTAGCGCCTCCCCCTACAATGAGCAGTTCTTC
>few|-|TRBV27|TRBJ2-7
CASSLGGGRYYEQYF
TGTGCCAGCAGTTTGGGGGGAGGCAGGTACTACGAGCAGTACTTC
>many|-|TRBV20-1|TRBJ2-3
CSASDGVATDTQYF
TGCAGTGCTAGTGACGGGGTAGCAACAGATACGCAGTATTTT
>many|-|TRBV5-1|TRBJ1-2
CASSSSVRGARGLGGYTF
TGCGCCAGCAGCTCCTCGGTACGGGGGGCGAGAGGATTGGGCGGCTACACCTTC
>many|TRBD1|TRBV29-1|TRBJ2-7
CSVEEAPGTGEYEQYF
TGCAGCGTTGAGGAGGCGCCCGGGACAGGTGAATACGAGCAGTACTTC
>many|TRBD2|TRBV7-2|TRBJ2-1
CASSQEGLAVDEQFF
TGTGCCAGCAGCCAGGAGGGACTAGCTGTAGATGAGCAGTTCTTC
>-|-|TRBV21-1|TRBJ1-5
CASRVPGQKYSNQPQHF
TGTGCCAGCAGGGTTCCTGGGCAGAAATATAGCAATCAGCCCCAGCATTTT
>many|-|TRBV5-8|TRBJ2-3
CASSTPALPSTDTQYF
TGTGCCAGCAGCACCCCGGCCTTACCTAGCACAGATACGCAGTATTTT
>-|-|TRBV12-3/TRBV12-4|TRBJ2-2
CASSWQGSNTGERFF
TGTGCCAGCAGTTGGCAGGGGTCGAACACCGGGGAGCGGTTTTTT
>-|TRBD1|TRBV18|TRBJ2-3
CASSRGQGDTQYF
TGTGCCAGCTCACGAGGACAGGGCGATACGCAGTATTTT
>-|-|TRBV18|TRBJ2-7
CASSPRRDPYEQYF
TGTGCCAGCTCACCAAGGAGGGACCCCTACGAGCAGTACTTC
>-|TRBD2|TRBV20-1|TRBJ2-1
CSARVPAGVYNRQFF
TGCAGTGCTAGAGTCCCAGCGGGAGTCTACAATCGCCAGTTCTTC
>few|-|TRBV20-1|TRBJ2-5
CSARDSGRTARETQYF
TGCAGTGCTAGAGATAGCGGCAGGACAGCCAGAGAGACCCAGTACTTC
>-|-|TRBV27|TRBJ1-4
CASSLRLGGEKLFF
TGTGCCAGCAGTTTACGTCTGGGTGGTGAAAAACTGTTTTTT
>-|-|TRBV20-1|TRBJ2-1
CSASIGDYNEQFF
TGCAGTGCTAGTATCGGGGATTACAATGAGCAGTTCTTC
>few|TRBD1|TRBV18|TRBJ1-1
CASSPSTGALNTEAFF
TGTGCCAGCTCACCAAGTACAGGGGCCCTGAACACTGAAGCTTTCTTT
>many|TRBD2|TRBV15|TRBJ2-5
CATSTRGTSGGETQYF
TGTGCCACCAGCACTCGCGGGACTAGCGGGGGAGAGACCCAGTACTTC
>many|-|TRBV28|TRBJ2-7
CASIGSTYEQYF
TGTGCCAGCATAGGTTCAACCTACGAGCAGTACTTC
>-|-|TRBV12-3/TRBV12-4|TRBJ1-5
CASLAGTLLEPQHF
TGTGCCAGCTTGGCCGGGACGCTTCTGGAGCCCCAGCATTTT
>many|TRBD1|TRBV4-1|TRBJ1-6
CASSQDPASGTGGRSPLHF
TGCGCCAGCAGCCAAGATCCTGCCTCAGGGACAGGGGGACGCTCACCCCTCCACTTT
>many|-|TRBV10-3|TRBJ1-1
CAISDKGGTEAFF
TGTGCCATCAGTGATAAGGGGGGCACTGAAGCTTTCTTT
>few|-|TRBV27|TRBJ1-1
CASAPHAGNTEAFF
TGTGCCAGCGCCCCCCACGCCGGGAACACTGAAGCTTTCTTT
>many|-|TRBV20-1|TRBJ1-1
CSASGDSEAFF
TGCAGTGCTAGTGGGGACTCTGAAGCTTTCTTT
>many|TRBD2|TRBV7-9|TRBJ2-1
CASSLAMGTIYNEQFF
TGTGCCAGCAGCTTAGCCATGGGGACTATCTACAATGAGCAGTTCTTC
>few|TRBD1|TRBV5-1|TRBJ1-4
CASSFGQGEKLFF
TGCGCCAGCAGCTTTGGACAGGGGGAAAAACTGTTTTTT
>few|-|TRBV28|TRBJ1-4
CASSSLSGSLNEKLFF
TGTGCCAGCAGTTCCCTCTCGGGCAGCCTTAATGAAAAACTGTTTTTT
>many|TRBD1|TRBV13|TRBJ1-1
CASSSTGEWVEAFF
TGTGCCAGCAGCTCGACAGGGGAATGGGTTGAAGCTTTCTTT
>many|-|TRBV20-1|TRBJ2-7
CSAWPSGLSYEQYF
TGCAGTGCTTGGCCATCGGGCCTCTCCTACGAGCAGTACTTC
>many|TRBD1|TRBV7-2|TRBJ2-7
CASSRTGGTYEQYF
TGTGCCAGCAGTCGTACAGGGGGAACCTACGAGCAGTACTTC
>-|-|TRBV20-1|TRBJ2-1
CSARDTTGYNEQFF
TGCAGTGCTAGAGATACTACTGGTTACAATGAGCAGTTCTTC
>-|-|TRBV20-1|TRBJ1-1
CSAHGSIPGTEAFF
TGCAGTGCCCATGGGTCGATCCCGGGGACTGAAGCTTTCTTT
>many|-|TRBV6-2/TRBV6-3|TRBJ2-7
CASSYLGERAEQYF
TGTGCCAGCAGTTACCTCGGGGAACGTGCCGAGCAGTACTTC
>many|TRBD2|TRBV7-2|TRBJ2-5
CASSAQAGGGETQYF
TGTGCCAGCAGCGCACAAGCGGGGGGCGGGGAGACCCAGTACTTC
>-|-|TRBV5-1|TRBJ2-7
CASSLGSLGGGDEQYF
TGCGCCAGCAGCTTGGGAAGTCTAGGGGGGGGGGACGAGCAGTACTTC
>few|-|TRBV2|TRBJ1-5
CASNQGPTSDQPQHF
TGTGCCAGCAACCAAGGGCCGACGAGTGATCAGCCCCAGCATTTT
>-|TRBD2|TRBV27|TRBJ2-1
CASSPRLAGSGNEQFF
TGTGCCAGCAGTCCCAGACTAGCGGGATCTGGGAATGAGCAGTTCTTC